Following are 16 T cell receptor beta chains from one sample sequenced in a study of neurological immune-mediated disorders. Each CDR3 protein is one row after TCRdb ran MiXCR on the 5' RACE reads. This sample has approximately 37,000 distinct CDR3 sequences, with about 3.8% found just once. Sequencing used PBMCs. The receptors were sampled from a man aged 30 to 39 with multiple sclerosis.

This clonotype was observed at least ten times. Relative to the germline gene, one junction end is altered; a read error may explain this. The chain uses TRBV6-5 and TRBJ1-6; D may be TRBD1 (5 bases). CDR3 size: 16 residues. Germline loops: CDR1 MNHEY, CDR2 SVGAGI. CDR3 region: CASSPRVGDGPSPLNF. CDR3 DNA sequence: TGTGCCAGCAGCCCCCGGGTTGGGGACGGCCCCTCACCCCTCAACTTT.

In DNA form, the CDR3 reads TGTGCCAGCAGCCTAGGAGATTTTGGCCCGACCTCTTTCTACGAGCAGTACTTC. It translates to CASSLGDFGPTSFYEQYF. This sequence joins TRBV7-8 and TRBJ2-7, with no clear D. V was pared by 5 bases and J by 3 bases, with 26 bases between. CDR1 is SGHVS and CDR2 is FQNEAQ in the germline V gene. The CDR3 sequence is 18 residues long.

This clonotype showed up just a few times. A much more abundant neighbour one base away suggests this may be a read error. The rearrangement uses TRBV5-5 and TRBJ1-5, with no clear D. The CDR3 is 14 amino acids. CDR1 and CDR2 (germline): SGHKS, YYEKEE (reference sequence). The CDR3 coding sequence is TGTGCCAGCAGCTTGGGAGACGGGCCGAAGCCCCAGAATTTT. As protein: CASSLGDGPKPQNF. The full variable domain, rest sourced from reference TRBV5-5 and TRBJ1-5, is DAGVTQSPTHLIKTRGQQVTLRCSPISGHKSVSWYQQVLGQGPQFIFQYYEKEERGRGNFPDRFSARQFPNYSSELNVNALLLGDSALYLCASSLGDGPKPQNFGDGTRLSIL.

Within the sample, this clonotype is medium-sized (0.01 to 0.1%). The chain combines TRBV11-2 with TRBJ2-1; tentatively, D is TRBD1 (6 bases). Germline V CDR1 and CDR2: SGHAT, FQNNGV. Trimming left V 5 bases short and J 8 bases short, with 13 bases between. The CDR3 extends over 13 amino acids. In DNA form, the CDR3 reads TGTGCCAGCAGCGTCGACAGGTTGGATGAGCAGTTCTTC. Translated, it gives CASSVDRLDEQFF.

This clonotype was found a few times. This chain joins TRBV12-3 or TRBV12-4 and TRBJ1-1; unclear D gene. The CDR3 totals 15 residues. Trimming took off 3 bases at V and 0 bases at J, with 11 bases between the two ends. CDR3 region: CASSFRPGVNTEAFF. The CDR3, as DNA: TGTGCCAGCAGTTTTCGGCCAGGAGTGAACACTGAAGCTTTCTTT.

This clonotype came up a few times. The CDR3 DNA reads as TGCGCCAACCCTCTAGCGGCCTCCTACGAGCAGTACTTC. It yields the protein CANPLAASYEQYF. The chain has TRBV5-1 and TRBJ2-7; 7 positions match TRBD2. V shed 9 bases, J shed 0 bases, and the junction held 6 bases outside the gene matches. CDR1 and CDR2 (germline): SGHRS, YFSETQ. The CDR3 has 13 amino acids.

This clonotype was picked up many times. This sequence joins TRBV6-2 or TRBV6-3 and TRBJ1-2, with D uncertain. Germline lookup yields CDR1 MNHEY and CDR2 SVGEGT. The CDR3 has 13 amino acids. V lost 2 bases and J lost 3, with 7 bases in between. This chain's CDR3 is CASSYGEDYGYTF. Here the CDR3 DNA reads TGTGCCAGCAGTTACGGAGAGGACTATGGCTACACCTTC.

This clonotype was observed many times. The chain couples TRBV10-1 to TRBJ2-1; 7 bases agree with TRBD1. This CDR3 is 15 amino acids long. Trimming took 2 bases from V and 7 from J; bases not matched to a gene: 8. Germline V gene lookup returns CDR1 WNHNN and CDR2 SYGVQD (reference sequence). The CDR3 sequence: CASSERLTGKNEQFF. The CDR3 DNA reads TGCGCCAGCAGTGAGCGTCTGACAGGGAAGAATGAGCAGTTCTTC.

This clonotype was seen ten or more times. The chain couples TRBV20-1 to TRBJ1-2; 9 bases map to TRBD1. This CDR3 contains 14 residues. With 6 bases clipped from V and 4 bases from J, the junction kept 9 bases outside the gene matches. Germline V gene lookup returns CDR1 DFQATT and CDR2 SNEGSKA (reference sequence). CDR3 bases: TGCAGTGCGACAGACAGGGGGGGCCCCTATGGCTACACCTTC. This translates into CSATDRGGPYGYTF.

Worth noting for this clonotype: The conserved phenylalanine or tryptophan normally closing the CDR3 is absent here, so this likely arose from a read error. The rearrangement links TRBV15 to TRBJ2-6; perhaps TRBD2 as D (6 bases). Germline V lookup: CDR1 LNHNV, CDR2 YYDKDF (reference sequence). There are 15 residues in the CDR3. CDR3 in DNA: TGTGCCATCAGCACCGGGGGCTCTGGGGCCAACGTCCTGACTTGC. This translates into CAISTGGSGANVLTC.

This clonotype was seen ten or more times. The chain carries TRBV12-3 or TRBV12-4 and TRBJ1-4; weak D call: TRBD1 (5 bases). Trimming stripped 3 bases from V and 12 bases from J, with 26 bases between. The CDR3 consists of 17 residues. The chain's CDR3 is CASSFRVSQFGPGELFF. The CDR3, as DNA: TGTGCCAGCAGTTTCAGGGTGAGCCAATTCGGTCCTGGGGAACTGTTTTTT.

This clonotype has at least ten counts. The gene calls are TRBV7-2 and TRBJ1-1; D possibly corresponds to TRBD1 (5 bases). This CDR3 contains 13 residues. Germline assignment: CDR1 SGHTA and CDR2 FQGNSA. Trimming left V 2 bases short and J 3 bases short, with 7 bases between. DNA for the CDR3: TGTGCCAGCAGCTTAATGGGGGACACTGAAGCTTTCTTT. As protein: CASSLMGDTEAFF.

As for this clonotype: This may be a read error: a much more frequent sequence differs by one nucleotide. This sequence joins TRBV6-5 and TRBJ2-1; either TRBD1 or TRBD2 may fit D (5 bases each). The CDR3 has 12 residues. CDR1 MNHEY and CDR2 SVGAGI come from the germline V gene. CDR3 in amino acids: CASSLRGGEQLF. The CDR3 coding sequence is TGTGCCAGCAGTTTGAGGGGTGGTGAGCAGTTATTC.

The sample holds many counts of this clonotype. The CDR3 loop is CATSDLTVNEQFF. In DNA, the CDR3 is TGTGCCACCAGTGATTTGACAGTTAATGAGCAGTTCTTC. The rearrangement joins TRBV24-1 to TRBJ2-1; D gene ambiguous. This CDR3 comprises 13 residues. Germline assignment: CDR1 KGHDR and CDR2 SFDVKD. V dropped 0 bases and J dropped 7 bases, with 6 bases sitting between them.

This clonotype was picked up a small number of times. The CDR3 ends on some other residue instead of the conserved phenylalanine or tryptophan, so this is likely a read error. V gene TRBV7-7 combines with J gene TRBJ2-5; D call uncertain. CDR1 and CDR2 from the germline V gene are SSHAT and FNYEAQ (reference sequence). The CDR3 totals 17 residues. CDR3 in DNA: TGTGCTAGCAGCTTAGGTGGCGGAATTACCATCCAAGAGACCCAGTACAAC. Protein product: CASSLGGGITIQETQYN.

About this clonotype itself: A junction boundary mismatches the germline segment, possibly from a read error. The gene calls are TRBV4-3 and TRBJ1-2; D might be TRBD1 (6 bases). CDR3 length equals 14 residues. Germline V gives CDR1 LGHNA, CDR2 YSLEER. The CDR3 coding sequence is TGCGCCAGCAGCCAAGGCAGGGGAAGGGAAAGCTACACTTTC. Protein sequence: CASSQGRGRESYTF.